Below, 20 T cell receptor beta chains from the same sample are listed, as sequenced in a study of circulating and synovial CD4+ cells in juvenile arthritis. The method was immunoSEQ multiplex PCR; TCRdb's version includes in-frame clones alone and lacks a portion of them. Among roughly 2,300 clones listed, roughly nine tenths were seen once. Specimen: HLA-DR+ CD4+ T cells from blood. The subset was: circulating pathogenic-like lymphocytes, sorted as HLA-DR+CD14-CD3+CD4+CD25low/- blood T cells. These receptors all come from a human donor with juvenile idiopathic arthritis.

The chain is built from TRBV4-2 and TRBJ2-3; TRBD2 matches 9 bases. The CDR3 runs to 16 residues. Germline assignment: CDR1 LGHNA and CDR2 YNFKEQ. J lost 4 bases, V lost 0 bases, and 5 bases had no gene match. The CDR3 loop reads CASSQENSGGADTQYF. CDR3 in DNA: TGTGCCAGCAGCCAAGAGAATAGCGGGGGTGCAGATACGCAGTATTTT.

The chain uses TRBV18 and TRBJ1-1, with TRBD1 matching 7 bases. CDR3 length equals 14 residues. CDR1 is KGHSH and CDR2 is LQKENI in the germline V gene. V dropped 6 bases and J dropped 4; count of bases not matched to a gene: 8. The CDR3 region is CASSHDRVVTEAFF. The CDR3 nucleotides read TGTGCCAGCTCCCACGACAGGGTGGTCACTGAAGCTTTCTTT.

V and J are TRBV9 and TRBJ1-2; D may be TRBD1 (6 bases). Germline CDR1 and CDR2: SGDLS and YYNGEE. V gave up 4 bases and J gave up 8 bases, with 15 bases separating them. This CDR3 region has 13 residues. CDR3 in DNA: TGTGCCAGCAGCTCCCGGACAGTTTCGGGCTACACCTTC. Its translation is CASSSRTVSGYTF.

The V gene is TRBV7-2, the J gene TRBJ2-7, with D possibly being TRBD1 (7 bases). Germline V gene lookup returns CDR1 SGHTA and CDR2 FQGNSA. There are 14 residues in the CDR3. Trimming removed 4 bases from V and 2 bases from J, with 12 bases in between. The CDR3 protein is CASSSQGGPYEQYF. CDR3 sequence (DNA): TGTGCCAGCAGCTCCCAGGGGGGCCCCTACGAGCAGTACTTC.

DNA for the CDR3: TGTGCCAGCAGCGGGGTGGGCGGGGGCCGCGAGCAGTACTTC. Encoded protein: CASSGVGGGREQYF. This chain connects TRBV9 to TRBJ2-7, with D tentatively TRBD2 (7 bases). Per the germline V gene, CDR1 is SGDLS and CDR2 is YYNGEE. The CDR3 covers 14 residues. Trimming pared 3 bases from V and 6 bases from J, leaving 16 bases between.

The chain carries TRBV7-2 and TRBJ2-1; 7 nucleotides align to TRBD2. Germline CDR1 and CDR2: SGHTA and FQGNSA. The CDR3 is made up of 14 amino acids. V shed 3 bases and J 7 bases; nucleotides not matched to a gene: 6. CDR3 sequence: CASSFGGGGNEQFF. The CDR3 DNA reads TGTGCCAGCAGCTTTGGGGGGGGAGGGAATGAGCAGTTCTTC.

This chain links TRBV5-4 with TRBJ2-7; D is possibly TRBD1 (5 bases). Germline V gives CDR1 SGHNT, CDR2 YYREEE (reference sequence). With 1 base removed from V and 5 bases from J, the gap between germline ends came to 7 bases. The CDR3 contains 12 residues. CDR3 protein: CASSLIGDEQYF. As DNA, the CDR3 is TGTGCCAGCAGCTTGATAGGGGACGAGCAGTACTTC. Using reference TRBV5-4 and TRBJ2-7 for the parts outside the CDR3, the full variable domain is ETGVTQSPTHLIKTRGQQVTLRCSSQSGHNTVSWYQQALGQGPQFIFQYYREEENGRGNFPPRFSGLQFPNYSSELNVNALELDDSALYLCASSLIGDEQYFGPGTRLTVT.

V gene TRBV5-1 combines with J gene TRBJ1-1; weak D call: TRBD1 (6 bases). Between the trimmed V and J ends, which lost 7 bases and 2 bases, there was a span of 12 bases. Germline V gene sequence: CDR1 SGHRS, CDR2 YFSETQ. The CDR3 is 13 amino acids. CDR3 sequence reads: CASRQEPNTEAFF. Here the CDR3 DNA reads TGCGCCAGCCGACAGGAACCCAACACTGAAGCTTTCTTT.

The chain is built from TRBV14 and TRBJ1-2; unclear D gene. V lost 3 bases to trimming and J lost 4 bases, with 9 bases between them. CDR1 is SGHDN and CDR2 is FVKESK in the germline V gene. This CDR3 contains 13 residues. CDR3: CASSQMEGYGYTF. CDR3 nucleotides: TGTGCCAGCAGCCAGATGGAGGGCTATGGCTACACCTTC.

The chain uses TRBV6-1 and TRBJ1-1, with 8 bases fitting TRBD1. Germline values: CDR1 MNHNS, CDR2 SASEGT. The CDR3 extends over 15 amino acids. The ends lost 3 bases at V and 4 bases at J; junction bases unmatched: 7. The CDR3, as DNA: TGTGCCAGCAGTGACCGGGGACAGGCTGGCACTGAAGCTTTCTTT. This gives the protein CASSDRGQAGTEAFF.

About this clone itself: A read error may produce the germline difference seen at one junction end. The CDR3 loop reads CASSLSLGLGTQYF. The CDR3, as DNA: TGTGCTAGCAGCTTAAGTTTGGGACTGGGAACCCAGTACTTC. The chain links TRBV7-7 to TRBJ2-5, with D possibly being TRBD2 (6 bases). CDR3 length equals 14 residues. Germline CDR1 and CDR2: SSHAT and FNYEAQ (reference sequence).

Concerning this clone itself: The junction does not match germline at one end; this may be a read error. Other DNA sequences from this sample encode an identical CDR3 as well. V and J are TRBV19 and TRBJ1-6; the match to TRBD1 covers 10 bases. CDR1 and CDR2 from the germline V gene are LNHDA and SQIVND (reference sequence). The CDR3 is 15 amino acids. In nucleotides, the CDR3 is TGTGCCAGTAGTACGACAGGGGGCGGCAATTCCCCCCTCCACTTT. The encoded protein is CASSTTGGGNSPLHF.

This clone has only one observation. This chain joins TRBV4-1 and TRBJ1-2; 10 bases agree with TRBD1. The CDR3 loop spans 17 amino acids. Germline CDR1 and CDR2: MGHRA and YSYEKL. After removal of 3 bases from V and 1 base from J, the junction contained 8 bases not matched to a gene. The CDR3: CASSHGRDRGINYGYTF. CDR3 DNA: TGCGCCAGCAGCCATGGCCGGGACAGGGGCATTAACTATGGCTACACCTTC.

The chain links TRBV4-1 to TRBJ1-1; a possible D gene is TRBD1 (6 bases). The CDR3 runs to 17 residues. Trimming shortened V by 0 bases and J by 2 bases, and 16 bases separated the two germline ends. The germline CDR1 and CDR2 sequences are MGHRA and YSYEKL. CDR3 in DNA: TGCGCCAGCAGCCAAGATGGGGGCAGGGCGTCAAACACTGAAGCTTTCTTT. This encodes CASSQDGGRASNTEAFF.

This clone was recorded only once. This sequence joins TRBV5-1 and TRBJ1-3; unclear D gene. Germline CDR1 reads SGHRS; CDR2 reads YFSETQ. The CDR3 runs to 15 residues. Trimming left V 4 bases short and J 0 bases short, with 11 bases between. The CDR3 is CASSPWAVSGNTIYF. Written as DNA, the CDR3 is TGCGCCAGCAGCCCCTGGGCAGTCTCTGGAAACACCATATATTTT.

The chain is built from TRBV15 and TRBJ1-2, with a possible D match to TRBD1 (6 bases). V was trimmed by 5 bases and J by 2 bases, leaving 9 bases between them. CDR1 LNHNV and CDR2 YYDKDF come from the germline V gene (reference sequence). The CDR3 length is 13 residues. The CDR3 sequence is CATSEQGNYGYTF. CDR3 nucleotide sequence: TGTGCCACCAGCGAACAGGGCAACTATGGCTACACCTTC.

The chain couples TRBV11-3 to TRBJ2-5, with 11 bases identical to TRBD1. In germline, CDR1 is SGHNT, CDR2 YENEEA. The junction had 1 base not matched to a gene; V was cut back by 1 base and J by 0 bases. The CDR3 extends over 16 amino acids. CDR3 in DNA: TGTGCCAGCAGCTTAGGGACAGGGGGCCACCAAGAGACCCAGTACTTC. Amino acids: CASSLGTGGHQETQYF.

The chain recombines TRBV4-3 with TRBJ2-3, with TRBD2 as a possible D gene (5 bases). CDR1 LGHNA and CDR2 YSLEER come from the germline V gene. V was trimmed by 3 bases and J by 0 bases, leaving 10 bases between them. The CDR3 runs 15 residues. Here the CDR3 reads CASSQVGASTDTQYF. In DNA, the CDR3 is TGCGCCAGCAGCCAGGTGGGAGCTAGCACAGATACGCAGTATTTT.

The chain couples TRBV5-6 to TRBJ1-2, with 10 bases aligning to TRBD1. The CDR3 has 15 amino acids. Germline V gene sequence: CDR1 SGHDT, CDR2 YYEEEE. The trim removed 0 bases at V and 3 bases at J, leaving 2 bases unmatched. The CDR3 here is CASSLGQGAHYGYTF. The CDR3, as DNA: TGTGCCAGCAGCTTGGGACAGGGGGCCCACTATGGCTACACCTTC.

The rearrangement uses TRBV5-1 and TRBJ2-1; TRBD1 matches 11 bases. CDR1 SGHRS and CDR2 YFSETQ come from the germline V gene. The CDR3 has 14 amino acids. The V and J ends lost 4 bases and 10 bases, in that order; junction bases with no gene match: 7. In DNA, the CDR3 is TGCGCCAGCAGCATTGGACAGGGGGCGGTCGAGCAGTTCTTC. Protein product: CASSIGQGAVEQFF.